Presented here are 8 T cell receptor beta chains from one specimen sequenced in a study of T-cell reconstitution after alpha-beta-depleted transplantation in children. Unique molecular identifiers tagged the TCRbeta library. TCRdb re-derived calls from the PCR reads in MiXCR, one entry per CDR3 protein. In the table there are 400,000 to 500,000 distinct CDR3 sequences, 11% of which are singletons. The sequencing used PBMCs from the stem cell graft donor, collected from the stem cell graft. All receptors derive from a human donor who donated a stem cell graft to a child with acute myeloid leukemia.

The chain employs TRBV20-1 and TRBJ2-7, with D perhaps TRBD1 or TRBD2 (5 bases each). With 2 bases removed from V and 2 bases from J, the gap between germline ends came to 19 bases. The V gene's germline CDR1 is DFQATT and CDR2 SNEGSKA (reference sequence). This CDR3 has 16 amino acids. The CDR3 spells CSARNHPGPKAYEQYV. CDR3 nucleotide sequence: TGCAGTGCTAGAAATCACCCGGGGCCAAAGGCCTACGAGCAGTACGTC.

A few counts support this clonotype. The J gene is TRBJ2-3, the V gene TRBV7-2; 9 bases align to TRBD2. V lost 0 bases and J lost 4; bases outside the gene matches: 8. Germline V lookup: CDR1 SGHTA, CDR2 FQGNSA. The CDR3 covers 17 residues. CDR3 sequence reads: CASSLAGTSLRADTQYF. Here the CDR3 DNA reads TGTGCCAGCAGCTTAGCCGGGACTAGCCTTAGGGCAGATACGCAGTATTTT.

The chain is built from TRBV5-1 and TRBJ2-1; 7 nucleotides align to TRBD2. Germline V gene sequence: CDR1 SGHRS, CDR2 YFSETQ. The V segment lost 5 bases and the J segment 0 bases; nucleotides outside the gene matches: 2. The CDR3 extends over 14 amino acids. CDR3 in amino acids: CASSGGVSYNEQFF. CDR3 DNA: TGCGCCAGCAGTGGGGGGGTCTCCTACAATGAGCAGTTCTTC. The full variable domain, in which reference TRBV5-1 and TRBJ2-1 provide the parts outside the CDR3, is KAGVTQTPRYLIKTRGQQVTLSCSPISGHRSVSWYQQTPGQGLQFLFEYFSETQRNKGNFPGRFSGRQFSNSRSEMNVSTLELGDSALYLCASSGGVSYNEQFFGPGTRLTVL.

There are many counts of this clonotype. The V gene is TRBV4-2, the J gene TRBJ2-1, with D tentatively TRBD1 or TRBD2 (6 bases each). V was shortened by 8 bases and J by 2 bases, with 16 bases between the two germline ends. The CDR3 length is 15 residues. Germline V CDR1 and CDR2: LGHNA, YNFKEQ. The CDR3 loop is CASAQTEGAYNEQFF. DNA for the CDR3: TGTGCCAGCGCGCAGACGGAGGGGGCCTACAATGAGCAGTTCTTC.

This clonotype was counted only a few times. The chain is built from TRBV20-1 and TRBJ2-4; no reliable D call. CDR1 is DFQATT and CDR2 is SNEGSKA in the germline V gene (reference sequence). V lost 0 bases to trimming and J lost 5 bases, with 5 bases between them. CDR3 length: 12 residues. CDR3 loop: CSARDNQNIQYF. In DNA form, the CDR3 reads TGCAGTGCTAGAGATAATCAAAACATTCAGTACTTC.

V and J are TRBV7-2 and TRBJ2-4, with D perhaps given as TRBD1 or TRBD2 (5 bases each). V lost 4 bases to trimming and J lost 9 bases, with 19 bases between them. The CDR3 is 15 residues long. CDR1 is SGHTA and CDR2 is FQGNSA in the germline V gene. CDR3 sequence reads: CASSYEGRPGGIQYF. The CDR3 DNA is TGTGCCAGCAGCTACGAGGGACGCCCCGGAGGCATTCAGTACTTC. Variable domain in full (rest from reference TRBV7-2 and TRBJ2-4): GAGVSQSPSNKVTEKGKDVELRCDPISGHTALYWYRQSLGQGLEFLIYFQGNSAPDKSGLPSDRFSAERTGGSVSTLTIQRTQQEDSAVYLCASSYEGRPGGIQYFGAGTRLSVL.

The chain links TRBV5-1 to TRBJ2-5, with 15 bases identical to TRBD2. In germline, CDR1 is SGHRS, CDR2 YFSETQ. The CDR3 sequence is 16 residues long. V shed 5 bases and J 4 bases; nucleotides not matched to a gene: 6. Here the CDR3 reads CASRTGLAGGPETQYF. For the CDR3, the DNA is TGCGCCAGCAGAACGGGACTAGCGGGAGGCCCAGAGACCCAGTACTTC. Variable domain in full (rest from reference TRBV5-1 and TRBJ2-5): KAGVTQTPRYLIKTRGQQVTLSCSPISGHRSVSWYQQTPGQGLQFLFEYFSETQRNKGNFPGRFSGRQFSNSRSEMNVSTLELGDSALYLCASRTGLAGGPETQYFGPGTRLLVL.

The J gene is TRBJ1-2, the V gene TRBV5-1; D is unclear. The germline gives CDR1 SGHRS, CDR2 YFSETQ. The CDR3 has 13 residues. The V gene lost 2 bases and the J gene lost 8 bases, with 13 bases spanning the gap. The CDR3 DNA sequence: TGCGCCAGCAGCTTAGATATCATTCAGGGCTACACCTTC. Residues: CASSLDIIQGYTF.